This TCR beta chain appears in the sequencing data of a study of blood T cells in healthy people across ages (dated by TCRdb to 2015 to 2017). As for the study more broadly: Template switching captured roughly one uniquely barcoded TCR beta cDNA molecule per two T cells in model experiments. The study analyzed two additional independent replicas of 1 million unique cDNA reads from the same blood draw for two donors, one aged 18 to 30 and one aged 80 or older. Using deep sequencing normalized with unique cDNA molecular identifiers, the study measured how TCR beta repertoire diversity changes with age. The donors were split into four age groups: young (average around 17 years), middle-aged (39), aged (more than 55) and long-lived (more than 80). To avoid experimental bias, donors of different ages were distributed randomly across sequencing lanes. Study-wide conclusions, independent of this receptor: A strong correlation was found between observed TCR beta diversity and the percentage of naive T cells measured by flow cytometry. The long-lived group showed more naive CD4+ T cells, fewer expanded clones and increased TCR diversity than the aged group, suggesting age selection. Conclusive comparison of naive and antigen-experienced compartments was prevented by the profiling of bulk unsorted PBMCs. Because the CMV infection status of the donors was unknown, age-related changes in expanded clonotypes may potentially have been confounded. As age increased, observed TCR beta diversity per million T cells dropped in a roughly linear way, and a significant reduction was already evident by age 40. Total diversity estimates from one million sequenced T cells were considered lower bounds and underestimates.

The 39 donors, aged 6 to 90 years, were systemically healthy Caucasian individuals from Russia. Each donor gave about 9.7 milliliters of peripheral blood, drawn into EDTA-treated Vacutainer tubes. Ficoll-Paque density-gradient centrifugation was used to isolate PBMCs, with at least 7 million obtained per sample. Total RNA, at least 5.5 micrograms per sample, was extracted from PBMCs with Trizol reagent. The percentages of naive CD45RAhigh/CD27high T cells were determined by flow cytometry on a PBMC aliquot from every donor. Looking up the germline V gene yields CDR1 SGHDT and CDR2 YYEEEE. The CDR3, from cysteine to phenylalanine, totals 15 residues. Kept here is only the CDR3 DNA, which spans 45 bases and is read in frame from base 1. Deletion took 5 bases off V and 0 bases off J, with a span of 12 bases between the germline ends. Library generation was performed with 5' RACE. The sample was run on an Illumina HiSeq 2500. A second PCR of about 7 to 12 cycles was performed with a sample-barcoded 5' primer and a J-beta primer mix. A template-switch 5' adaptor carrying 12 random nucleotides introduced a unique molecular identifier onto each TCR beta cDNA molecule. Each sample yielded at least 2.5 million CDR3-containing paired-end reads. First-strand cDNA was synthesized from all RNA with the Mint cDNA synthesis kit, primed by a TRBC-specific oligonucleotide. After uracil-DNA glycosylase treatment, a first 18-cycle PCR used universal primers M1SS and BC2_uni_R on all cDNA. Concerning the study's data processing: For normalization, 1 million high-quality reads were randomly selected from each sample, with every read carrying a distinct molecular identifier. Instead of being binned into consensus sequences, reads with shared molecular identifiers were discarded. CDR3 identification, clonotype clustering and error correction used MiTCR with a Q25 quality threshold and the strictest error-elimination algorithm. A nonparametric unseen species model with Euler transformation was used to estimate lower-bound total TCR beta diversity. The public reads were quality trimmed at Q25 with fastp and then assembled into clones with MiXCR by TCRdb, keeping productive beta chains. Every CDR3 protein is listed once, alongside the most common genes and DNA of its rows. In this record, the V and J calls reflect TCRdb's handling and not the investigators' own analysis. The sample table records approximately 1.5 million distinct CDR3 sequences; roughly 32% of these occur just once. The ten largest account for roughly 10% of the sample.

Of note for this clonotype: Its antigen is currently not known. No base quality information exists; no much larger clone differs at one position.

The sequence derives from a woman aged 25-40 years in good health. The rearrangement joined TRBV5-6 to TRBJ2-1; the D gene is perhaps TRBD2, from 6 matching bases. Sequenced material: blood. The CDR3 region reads CASRPRAGSYNEQFF. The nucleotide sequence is TGTGCCAGCAGACCCCGAGCGGGCTCCTACAATGAGCAGTTCTTC. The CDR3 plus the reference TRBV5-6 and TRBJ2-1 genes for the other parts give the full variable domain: DAGVTQSPTHLIKTRGQQVTLRCSPKSGHDTVSWYQQALGQGPQFIFQYYEEEERQRGNFPDRFSGHQFPNYSSELNVNALLLGDSALYLCASRPRAGSYNEQFFGPGTRLTVL.